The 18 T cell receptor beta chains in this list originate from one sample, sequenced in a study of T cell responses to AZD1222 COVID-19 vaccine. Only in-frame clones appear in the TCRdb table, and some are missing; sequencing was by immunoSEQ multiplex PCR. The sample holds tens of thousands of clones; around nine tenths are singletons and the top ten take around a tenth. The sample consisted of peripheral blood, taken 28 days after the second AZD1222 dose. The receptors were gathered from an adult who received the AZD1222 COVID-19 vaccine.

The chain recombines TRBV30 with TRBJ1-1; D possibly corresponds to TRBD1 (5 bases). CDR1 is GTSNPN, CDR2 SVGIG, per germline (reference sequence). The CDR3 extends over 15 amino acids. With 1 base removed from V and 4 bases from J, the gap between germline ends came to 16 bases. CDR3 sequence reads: CAWSGGYGATTEAFF. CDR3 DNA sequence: TGTGCCTGGAGTGGTGGTTATGGGGCGACCACTGAAGCTTTCTTT.

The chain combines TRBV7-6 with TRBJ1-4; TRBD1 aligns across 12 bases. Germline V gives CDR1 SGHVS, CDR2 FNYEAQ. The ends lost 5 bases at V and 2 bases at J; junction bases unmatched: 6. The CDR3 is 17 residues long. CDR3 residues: CASSPRGQGATNEKLFF. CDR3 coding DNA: TGTGCCAGCAGCCCGAGGGGACAGGGGGCGACTAATGAAAAACTGTTTTTT.

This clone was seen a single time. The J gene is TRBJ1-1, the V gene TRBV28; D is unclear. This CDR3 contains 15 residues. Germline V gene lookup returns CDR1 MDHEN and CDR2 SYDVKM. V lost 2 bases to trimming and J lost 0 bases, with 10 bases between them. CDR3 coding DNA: TGTGCCAGCAGTTTAACTGGACCCGTGAACACTGAAGCTTTCTTT. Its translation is CASSLTGPVNTEAFF.

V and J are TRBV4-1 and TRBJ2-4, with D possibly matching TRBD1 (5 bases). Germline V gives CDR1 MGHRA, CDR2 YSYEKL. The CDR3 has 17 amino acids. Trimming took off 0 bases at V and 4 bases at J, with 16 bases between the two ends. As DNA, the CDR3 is TGCGCCAGCAGCCAAGATTTAGAGACAGCCTCTAAAAACATTCAGTACTTC. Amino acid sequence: CASSQDLETASKNIQYF.

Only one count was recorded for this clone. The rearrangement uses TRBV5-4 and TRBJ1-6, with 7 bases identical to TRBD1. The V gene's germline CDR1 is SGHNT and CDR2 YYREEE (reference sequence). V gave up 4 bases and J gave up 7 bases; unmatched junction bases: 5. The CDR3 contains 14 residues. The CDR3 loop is CASSNDRENSPLHF. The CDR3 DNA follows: TGTGCCAGCAGCAACGACAGGGAGAATTCACCCCTCCACTTT. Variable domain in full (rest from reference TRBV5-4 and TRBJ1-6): ETGVTQSPTHLIKTRGQQVTLRCSSQSGHNTVSWYQQALGQGPQFIFQYYREEENGRGNFPPRFSGLQFPNYSSELNVNALELDDSALYLCASSNDRENSPLHFGNGTRLTVT.

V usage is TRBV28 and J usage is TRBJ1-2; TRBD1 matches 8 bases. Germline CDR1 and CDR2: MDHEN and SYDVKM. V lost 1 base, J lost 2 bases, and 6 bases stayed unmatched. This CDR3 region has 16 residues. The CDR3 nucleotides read TGTGCCAGCAGTTTATTGGCAGGGGGCCCGAACTATGGCTACACCTTC. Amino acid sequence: CASSLLAGGPNYGYTF.

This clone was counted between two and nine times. CDR3 DNA sequence: TGTGCCAGCAGTGAAGACGAGGGGGGGCGGCAAGAGACCCAGTACTTC. Amino acids: CASSEDEGGRQETQYF. The chain is built from TRBV6-1 and TRBJ2-5; a weak D match, TRBD2 (7 bases). The CDR3 is 16 residues long. From germline, CDR1 is MNHNS and CDR2 SASEGT. With 1 base removed from V and 2 bases from J, the gap between germline ends came to 14 bases.

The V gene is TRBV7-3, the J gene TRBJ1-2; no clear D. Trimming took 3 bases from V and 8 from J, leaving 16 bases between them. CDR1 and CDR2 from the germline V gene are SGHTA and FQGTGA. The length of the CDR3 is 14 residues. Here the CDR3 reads CASSLTGTPGGYTF. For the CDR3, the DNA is TGTGCCAGCAGCTTGACGGGCACTCCGGGGGGCTACACCTTC.

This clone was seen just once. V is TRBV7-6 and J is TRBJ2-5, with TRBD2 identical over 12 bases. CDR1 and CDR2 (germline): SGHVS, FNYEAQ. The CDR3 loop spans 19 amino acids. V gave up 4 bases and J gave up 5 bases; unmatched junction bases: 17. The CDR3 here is CASSSGLAGSHPGGETQYF. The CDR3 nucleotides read TGTGCCAGCAGCTCAGGACTAGCGGGGTCCCACCCGGGGGGGGAGACCCAGTACTTC.

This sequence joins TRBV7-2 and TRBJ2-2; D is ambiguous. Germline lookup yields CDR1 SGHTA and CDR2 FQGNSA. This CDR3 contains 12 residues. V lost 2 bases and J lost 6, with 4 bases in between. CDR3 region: CASSLNSGELFF. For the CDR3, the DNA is TGTGCCAGCAGCTTAAATTCCGGGGAGCTGTTTTTT.

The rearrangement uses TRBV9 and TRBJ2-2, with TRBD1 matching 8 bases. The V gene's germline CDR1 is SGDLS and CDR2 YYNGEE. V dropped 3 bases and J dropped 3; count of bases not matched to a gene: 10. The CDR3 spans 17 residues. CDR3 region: CASSAGGAVEDTGELFF. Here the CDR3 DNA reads TGTGCCAGCAGCGCAGGGGGCGCGGTTGAGGACACCGGGGAGCTGTTTTTT.

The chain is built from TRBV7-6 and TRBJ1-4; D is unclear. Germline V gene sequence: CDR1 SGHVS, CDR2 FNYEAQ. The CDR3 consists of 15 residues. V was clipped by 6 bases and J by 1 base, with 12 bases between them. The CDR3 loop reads CASRGGPLTNEKLFF. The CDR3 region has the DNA TGTGCCAGCAGAGGAGGGCCGTTAACTAATGAAAAACTGTTTTTT.

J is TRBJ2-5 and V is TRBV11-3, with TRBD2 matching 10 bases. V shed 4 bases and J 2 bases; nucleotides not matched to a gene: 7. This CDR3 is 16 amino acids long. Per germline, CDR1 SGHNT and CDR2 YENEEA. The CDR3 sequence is CASSSLSGGIQETQYF. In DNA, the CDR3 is TGTGCCAGCAGCTCCCTTAGCGGGGGGATTCAAGAGACCCAGTACTTC. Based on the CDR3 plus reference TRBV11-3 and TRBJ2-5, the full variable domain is EAGVVQSPRYKIIEKKQPVAFWCNPISGHNTLYWYLQNLGQGPELLIRYENEEAVDDSQLPKDRFSAERLKGVDSTLKIQPAELGDSAVYLCASSSLSGGIQETQYFGPGTRLLVL.

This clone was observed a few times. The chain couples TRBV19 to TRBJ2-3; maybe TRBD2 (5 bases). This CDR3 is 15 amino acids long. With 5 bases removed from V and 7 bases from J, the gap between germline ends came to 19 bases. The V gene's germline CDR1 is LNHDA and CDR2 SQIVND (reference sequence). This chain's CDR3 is CASSPPRGQTNTQYF. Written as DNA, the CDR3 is TGTGCCAGTAGTCCCCCTCGAGGGCAGACGAATACGCAGTATTTT.

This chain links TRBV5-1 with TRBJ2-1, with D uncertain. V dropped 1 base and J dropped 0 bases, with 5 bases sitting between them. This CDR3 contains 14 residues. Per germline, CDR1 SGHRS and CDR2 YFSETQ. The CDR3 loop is CASSLLSSYNEQFF. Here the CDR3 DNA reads TGCGCCAGCAGCTTGTTAAGCTCCTACAATGAGCAGTTCTTC.

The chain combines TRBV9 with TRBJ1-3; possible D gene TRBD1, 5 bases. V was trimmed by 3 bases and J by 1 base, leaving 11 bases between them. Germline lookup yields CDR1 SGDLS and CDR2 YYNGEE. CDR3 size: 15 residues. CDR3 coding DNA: TGTGCCAGCAGCGGAGACAGTTATTCTGGAAACACCATATATTTT. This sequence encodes CASSGDSYSGNTIYF. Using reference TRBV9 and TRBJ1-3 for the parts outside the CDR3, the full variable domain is DSGVTQTPKHLITATGQRVTLRCSPRSGDLSVYWYQQSLDQGLQFLIQYYNGEERAKGNILERFSAQQFPDLHSELNLSSLELGDSALYFCASSGDSYSGNTIYFGEGSWLTVV.

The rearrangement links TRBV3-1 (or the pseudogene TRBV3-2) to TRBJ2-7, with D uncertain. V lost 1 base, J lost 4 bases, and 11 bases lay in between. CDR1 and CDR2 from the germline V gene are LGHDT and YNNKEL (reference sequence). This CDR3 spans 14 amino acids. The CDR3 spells CASSQGQLIYEQYF. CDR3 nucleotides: TGTGCCAGCAGCCAAGGTCAGTTAATTTACGAGCAGTACTTC.

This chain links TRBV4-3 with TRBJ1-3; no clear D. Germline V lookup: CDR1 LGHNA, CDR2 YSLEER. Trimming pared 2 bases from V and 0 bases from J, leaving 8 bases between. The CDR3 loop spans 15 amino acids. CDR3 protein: CASSQTGLSGNTIYF. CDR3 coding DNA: TGCGCCAGCAGCCAAACCGGCCTCTCTGGAAACACCATATATTTT.